These T cell receptor beta chains were read from a single sample in a study of early T cells in non-severe SARS-CoV-2 infection. TCRdb fed the 5' RACE reads into MiXCR, producing one record per CDR3 protein. The sample has roughly 50,000 distinct CDR3 sequences; more than 5.5% are singletons. Here the sequenced sample was whole blood, taken at baseline. These receptors were taken from an adult who was a healthcare worker with PCR-confirmed SARS-CoV-2 infection or an uninfected control (not recorded which). Both conserved end residues are part of each CDR3. The D gene is left open where the match is weak. A clone size is listed for some rows: how often the clone was seen (once, few, many), or a class if it is expanded.

v_call	clone_size	d_call	j_call	cdr3_nt	cdr3_aa
TRBV9	few	TRBD1	TRBJ1-4	TGTGCCAGCAGCGTAGATGAACAGGGGGCGCTTGATGAAAAACTGTTTTTT	CASSVDEQGALDEKLFF
TRBV19	many	NA	TRBJ2-7	TGTGCCAGTAGTCTCCACCAGGACTACGAGCAGTACTTC	CASSLHQDYEQYF
TRBV5-1	few	TRBD2	TRBJ2-7	TGCGCCAGCAGCTCGACGGGAGGCGCATACGAGCAGTACTTC	CASSSTGGAYEQYF
TRBV7-8	many	NA	TRBJ1-1	TGTGCCAGCAGCTTAGTAAACCGGGGGAACACTGAAGCTTTCTTT	CASSLVNRGNTEAFF
TRBV28	few	NA	TRBJ2-3	TGTGCCAGCAGTTCTAGGGGGTATGGCACAGATACGCAGTATTTT	CASSSRGYGTDTQYF
TRBV18	few	TRBD1	TRBJ1-5	TGTGCCAGCTCACGTACAGGGGCCGGAGTCAATCAGCCCCAGCATTTT	CASSRTGAGVNQPQHF
TRBV7-9	NA	NA	TRBJ2-7	TGTGCCAGCAGCCCTGGATATTACGAGCAGTACTTC	CASSPGYYEQYF
TRBV20-1	many	NA	TRBJ2-1	TGCAGTGCGCAGGCCGAAGAGCAGTTCTTC	CSAQAEEQFF
TRBV9	NA	NA	TRBJ2-7	TGTGCCAGCAGCTCCTCTGTGGGGGGATACACCTACGAGCAGTACTTC	CASSSSVGGYTYEQYF
TRBV6-1	many	TRBD2	TRBJ2-1	TGTGCCAGCAGATCTAGCGGGAGTGTGAATGAGCAGTTCTTC	CASRSSGSVNEQFF
TRBV4-1	many	NA	TRBJ2-5	TGCGCCAGCAGCCAGGAGGACGGTCCCCAAGAGACCCAGTACTTC	CASSQEDGPQETQYF
TRBV6-5	many	NA	TRBJ2-1	TGTGCCAGCCGCACCCTGTCTAGCGCGAACAATGAGCAGTTCTTC	CASRTLSSANNEQFF
TRBV4-1	many	NA	TRBJ2-7	TGCGCCAGCAGCCAAGGGGACACCTCCTACGAGCAGTACTTC	CASSQGDTSYEQYF
TRBV27	many	NA	TRBJ2-5	TGTGCCAGCAGTTTATACAGGGCGGAGACCCAGTACTTC	CASSLYRAETQYF
TRBV5-6	many	NA	TRBJ1-4	TGTGCCAGCAGCTTAGCGGGGGCAGAGGAAAAACTGTTTTTT	CASSLAGAEEKLFF
TRBV6-2/TRBV6-3	NA	TRBD1	TRBJ2-7	TGTGCCAGCAGAGCCGGGACAGGGGGTTCCTACGAGCAGTACTTC	CASRAGTGGSYEQYF
TRBV20-1	NA	TRBD2	TRBJ2-7	TGCAGTGCTAGAGAATGGGCTAGCGGTATCAATGCCTACGAGCAGTACTTC	CSAREWASGINAYEQYF
TRBV25-1	many	TRBD2	TRBJ2-5	TGTGCCAGCACTCCTCTAGCGGGAGATGGTCAGGAGACCCAGTACTTC	CASTPLAGDGQETQYF
TRBV5-1	few	NA	TRBJ2-7	TGCGCCAGCAGCTTGGGAGGGGCGGACAGCTACGAGCAGTACTTC	CASSLGGADSYEQYF
TRBV6-5	NA	TRBD2	TRBJ2-1	TGTGCCAGCAGTAGACTAGCGGGGGTAAGCGAGCAGTTCTTC	CASSRLAGVSEQFF
TRBV7-9	few	NA	TRBJ2-5	TGTGCCAGCAGCTTAGAGGCAGCCCGCCAAGAGACCCAGTACTTC	CASSLEAARQETQYF
TRBV19	few	TRBD2	TRBJ2-1	TGTGCCAGTAGTATGAGTGCGGGAGGGCCTCGGAATGAGCAGTTCTTC	CASSMSAGGPRNEQFF
TRBV5-1	many	NA	TRBJ1-1	TGCGCCAGCAGCACCCTAGTTTCAGGGAACACTGAAGCTTTCTTT	CASSTLVSGNTEAFF
TRBV5-1	NA	TRBD2	TRBJ2-1	TGCGCCAGCAGCTTGGCCTATAGCGGGAGAGAGCCCAATGAGCAGTTCTTC	CASSLAYSGREPNEQFF
TRBV7-3	many	NA	TRBJ2-7	TGTGCCAGCAGTCCGGGACATCTAGAGCAGTACTTC	CASSPGHLEQYF
TRBV2	many	TRBD2	TRBJ2-3	TGTGCCAGCAGTAAACTAGCGGGAGAAGAAGATACGCAGTATTTT	CASSKLAGEEDTQYF
TRBV7-2	few	NA	TRBJ1-1	TGTGCCAGCAGCTTGTGGGGAACTGAAGCTTTCTTT	CASSLWGTEAFF
TRBV27	many	TRBD1	TRBJ2-1	TGTGCCAGCACTTCAGGGGGCTACTATGAGCAGTTCTTC	CASTSGGYYEQFF
TRBV11-2	many	TRBD2	TRBJ2-2	TGTGCCAGCAGCCCTTCCGGGACTAATAGGGAGCTGTTTTTT	CASSPSGTNRELFF
TRBV14	NA	NA	TRBJ1-1	TGTGCCAGCAGCCCACTCGGGACTTCAAACACTGAAGCTTTCTTT	CASSPLGTSNTEAFF
TRBV10-3	many	NA	TRBJ2-1	TGTGCCATCAGTAAAGGACGTCAGAATGAGCAGTTCTTC	CAISKGRQNEQFF
TRBV29-1	many	NA	TRBJ2-5	TGCAGCGTTGGAAGAGGGGGGGAGACCCAGTACTTC	CSVGRGGETQYF
TRBV27	many	TRBD1	TRBJ2-7	TGTGCCAGCAGTTCCCGGACAGGCTTCTACGAGCAGTACTTC	CASSSRTGFYEQYF
TRBV20-1	NA	TRBD1	TRBJ1-4	TGCAGTGCAGGGGACAGGGCAACTAATGAAAAACTGTTTTTT	CSAGDRATNEKLFF
TRBV28	NA	NA	TRBJ1-1	TGTGCCAGCAGTAGGGGTGAAGCTTTCTTT	CASSRGEAFF
TRBV12-3/TRBV12-4	many	TRBD1	TRBJ1-5	TGTGCCAGCAGCGAGCGGACAGGGGCGAGCAATCAGCCCCAGCATTTT	CASSERTGASNQPQHF
TRBV18	few	NA	TRBJ2-5	TGTGCCAGCTCACCGCTCCAAGAGACCCAGTACTTC	CASSPLQETQYF
TRBV29-1	NA	NA	TRBJ1-1	TGCAGCGTTGAAAGACAACCGAACACTGAAGCTTTCTTT	CSVERQPNTEAFF
TRBV6-5	NA	NA	TRBJ2-7	TGTGCCAGCAGTCAGAACAGCTACGAGCAGTACTTC	CASSQNSYEQYF